This passage covers 17 T cell receptor beta chains from one sample sequenced in a study of T-cell memory formation after mild COVID-19. TCRdb recomputed calls from the 5' RACE reads with MiXCR, one row per CDR3 protein. The sample shows hundreds of thousands of distinct CDR3 sequences, 20% to 25% of them seen only once. The sequenced sample was PBMCs or a T cell subset sorted from them (not recorded which). These receptors were obtained from an adult woman who had mild COVID-19 (a few samples of this study predate the infection). Cell type and time point are not known.

This clonotype was counted many times. The chain combines TRBV4-3 with TRBJ2-1, with 8 bases matching TRBD2. CDR1 is LGHNA and CDR2 is YSLEER in the germline V gene. The J segment lost 2 bases and the V segment lost 5 bases, leaving 8 bases of the junction unmatched. This CDR3 comprises 16 residues. CDR3 in amino acids: CASSEAAGGAYNEQFF. Here the CDR3 DNA reads TGCGCCAGCAGCGAAGCTGCGGGAGGAGCCTACAATGAGCAGTTCTTC.

This clonotype was found once. The chain links TRBV6-1 to TRBJ1-6; no reliable D call. Trimming took off 4 bases at V and 17 bases at J, with 12 bases between the two ends. The CDR3 has 11 amino acids. The germline V gene encodes CDR1 MNHNS and CDR2 SASEGT. The chain's CDR3 is CASSVWLVVHF. The CDR3 DNA reads TGTGCCAGCAGTGTGTGGCTTGTGGTCCACTTT.

V and J are TRBV9 and TRBJ2-3; D ambiguous. CDR3 length: 14 residues. CDR1 and CDR2 (germline): SGDLS, YYNGEE. V gave up 0 bases and J gave up 2 bases, with 7 bases separating them. The CDR3 nucleotides read TGTGCCAGCAGCGTAGTGTCTACCACAGATACGCAGTATTTT. Amino acids: CASSVVSTTDTQYF. The entire variable domain, with the rest obtained from reference TRBV9 and TRBJ2-3, is as follows: DSGVTQTPKHLITATGQRVTLRCSPRSGDLSVYWYQQSLDQGLQFLIQYYNGEERAKGNILERFSAQQFPDLHSELNLSSLELGDSALYFCASSVVSTTDTQYFGPGTRLTVL.

The chain combines TRBV18 with TRBJ2-5; D may be TRBD2 (6 bases). CDR3 length equals 13 residues. V lost 6 bases and J lost 5, with 13 bases in between. In germline, CDR1 is KGHSH, CDR2 LQKENI. CDR3 amino acids: CASSRGTSETQYF. CDR3 in DNA: TGTGCCAGCTCTCGCGGGACTTCCGAGACCCAGTACTTC. The variable domain in full, with the rest retrieved from reference TRBV18 and TRBJ2-5, is NAGVMQNPRHLVRRRGQEARLRCSPMKGHSHVYWYRQLPEEGLKFMVYLQKENIIDESGMPKERFSAEFPKEGPSILRIQQVVRGDSAAYFCASSRGTSETQYFGPGTRLLVL.

This clonotype was observed a handful of times. This chain links TRBV7-8 with TRBJ2-1; no definite D call. Between the trimmed V and J ends, which lost 4 bases and 8 bases, there was a span of 9 bases. The CDR3 runs 12 residues. Germline CDR1 SGHVS, CDR2 FQNEAQ. In nucleotides, the CDR3 is TGTGCCAGCAGCTATGCCGTCGATGAGCAGTTCTTC. Protein product: CASSYAVDEQFF. Full variable domain (outside the CDR3, taken from reference TRBV7-8 and TRBJ2-1): GAGVSQSPRYKVAKRGQDVALRCDPISGHVSLFWYQQALGQGPEFLTYFQNEAQLDKSGLPSDRFFAERPEGSVSTLKIQRTQQEDSAVYLCASSYAVDEQFFGPGTRLTVL.

The V and J genes are TRBV4-2 and TRBJ2-1; 8 bases line up with TRBD2. V lost 4 bases to trimming and J lost 5 bases; unmatched junction nucleotides: 10. Per the germline V gene, CDR1 is LGHNA and CDR2 is YNFKEQ. This CDR3 region has 16 residues. The CDR3, as DNA: TGTGCCAGCAGCCCAATTGGGCTAGCGGGCAACAATGAGCAGTTCTTC. Its protein product is CASSPIGLAGNNEQFF.

This clonotype was seen a handful of times. This chain uses TRBV19 with TRBJ2-5; maybe TRBD1 (6 bases). The CDR3 totals 12 residues. V lost 1 base and J lost 7, with 7 bases in between. The germline V gene encodes CDR1 LNHDA and CDR2 SQIVND (reference sequence). The CDR3 nucleotides are TGTGCCAGTAGTATAGCAGGGGCGACCCAGTACTTC. Amino acid sequence: CASSIAGATQYF.

The J gene is TRBJ1-2, the V gene TRBV7-6; no clear D. Trimming stripped 5 bases from V and 1 base from J, with 14 bases between. The length of the CDR3 is 15 residues. From germline, CDR1 is SGHVS and CDR2 FNYEAQ. CDR3 nucleotide sequence: TGTGCCAGCAGCCCCCTCCGGGGTGGTAACTATGGCTACACCTTC. It is translated as CASSPLRGGNYGYTF.

This clonotype was seen only a few times. The V and J genes are TRBV30 and TRBJ2-5; D may be TRBD1 or TRBD2 (5 bases each). Germline V gene sequence: CDR1 GTSNPN, CDR2 SVGIG (reference sequence). The ends were cut back, 3 bases at V and 7 bases at J, with 24 bases in the middle. The CDR3 totals 16 residues. As DNA, the CDR3 is TGTGCCTGGAGACTGCCCAGGGAGTACCTTTACGGGACCCAGTACTTC. The encoded protein is CAWRLPREYLYGTQYF.

The chain carries TRBV2 and TRBJ2-7; tentatively, D is TRBD1 (6 bases). The CDR3 has 15 amino acids. In germline, CDR1 is SNHLY, CDR2 FYNNEI. Trimming removed 4 bases from V and 4 bases from J, with 17 bases in between. The CDR3 coding sequence is TGTGCCAGCAGTGTGGGGGCCCCTCCGGTGTACGAGCAGTACTTC. Its translation: CASSVGAPPVYEQYF.

This clonotype was found a few times. This chain links TRBV2 with TRBJ2-1, with 15 bases fitting TRBD2. V shed 3 bases and J 6 bases; nucleotides not matched to a gene: 3. The CDR3 covers 16 residues. Germline lookup yields CDR1 SNHLY and CDR2 FYNNEI. The CDR3 bases are TGTGCCAGCAGTGAGAGGGGACTAGCGGGGGGCAATGAGCAGTTCTTC. This sequence encodes CASSERGLAGGNEQFF. Full variable domain (remainder filled in from reference TRBV2 and TRBJ2-1): EPEVTQTPSHQVTQMGQEVILRCVPISNHLYFYWYRQILGQKVEFLVSFYNNEISEKSEIFDDQFSVERPDGSNFTLKIRSTKLEDSAMYFCASSERGLAGGNEQFFGPGTRLTVL.

The chain recombines TRBV6-2 or TRBV6-3 with TRBJ1-1; 9 nucleotides match TRBD1. Trimming removed 5 bases from V and 10 bases from J; junction bases left unmatched: 5. From germline, CDR1 is MNHEY and CDR2 SVGEGT. The CDR3 has 12 residues. The CDR3 sequence is CASSHRGLLAFF. DNA of the CDR3: TGTGCCAGCAGTCACAGGGGGCTTTTAGCTTTCTTT.

DNA for the CDR3: TGTGCCAGCAGTTACGTCCAGGGAGGCAATCAGCCCCAGCATTTT. Protein product: CASSYVQGGNQPQHF. The V call is TRBV6-6, the J call TRBJ1-5, with a weak D call TRBD1 (5 bases). This CDR3 comprises 15 residues. Trimming took off 2 bases at V and 2 bases at J, with 10 bases between the two ends. Looked up from germline, CDR1 is MNHNY and CDR2 is SVGAGI (reference sequence).

This chain joins TRBV7-6 and TRBJ2-5; D is perhaps TRBD2 (5 bases). V was shortened by 4 bases and J by 5 bases, with 17 bases between the two germline ends. Per the germline V gene, CDR1 is SGHVS and CDR2 is FNYEAQ. CDR3 length: 15 residues. In DNA form, the CDR3 reads TGTGCCAGCAGCTCGCCCCAAACGGCGGGCGAGACCCAGTACTTC. It specifies CASSSPQTAGETQYF.

This clonotype has only a few counts. CDR3 residues: CASSLVITSGSFDEQFF. As DNA, the CDR3 is TGTGCCAGCAGCTTAGTTATTACTAGCGGGAGTTTCGATGAGCAGTTCTTC. The rearrangement joins TRBV7-9 to TRBJ2-1; 11 nucleotides match TRBD2. Trimming at V came to 1 base and at J to 8 bases, leaving 10 bases not matched to a gene. CDR3 size: 17 residues. Germline lookup yields CDR1 SEHNR and CDR2 FQNEAQ (reference sequence).

This clonotype was observed at least ten times. The V gene is TRBV9, the J gene TRBJ2-7; 14 bases match TRBD2. The CDR3 length is 18 residues. After removal of 4 bases from V and 1 base from J, the junction contained 10 bases not matched to a gene. CDR1 SGDLS and CDR2 YYNGEE come from the germline V gene. The chain's CDR3 is CASSPGTSGSPTSYEQYF. The CDR3 DNA reads TGTGCCAGCAGCCCAGGGACTAGCGGGAGCCCCACATCCTACGAGCAGTACTTC.

The chain recombines TRBV11-2 with TRBJ2-7; a weak D match, TRBD1 (5 bases). There are 13 residues in the CDR3. Germline V gene data show CDR1 as SGHAT and CDR2 as FQNNGV. Trimming took off 2 bases at V and 3 bases at J, with 8 bases between the two ends. The CDR3 DNA is TGTGCCAGCAGCTTATACCAGGGCTACGAGCAGTACTTC. Its protein product is CASSLYQGYEQYF.